The T cell receptor (beta chain) under discussion was sequenced for a study of identical twins. This clonotype occurred a few times. From the 5' RACE reads, TCRdb called clonotypes with MiXCR, one entry per CDR3 protein. The sample consists of approximately 700,000 distinct CDR3 sequences, approximately 18% of them appearing once. Germline loops: CDR1 SGHRS, CDR2 YFSETQ. The CDR3 is made up of 16 amino acids. V trimming: 6 bases; J trimming: 5 bases; junction bases outside the gene matches: 6. These data were likewise used in another study, on T cells expressing NK-cell markers. In that study: Sorting was restricted to alpha-beta TCR T cells by an anti-gamma-delta TCR antibody in several experiments. Topping the CD3+CD56-NKG2C+ fraction as well were these clonotypes, in several donors.

Specimen: PBMCs. The V call is TRBV5-1, the J call TRBJ2-1; TRBD2 agrees at 15 bases. The sequence derives from a woman under 30 in good health. DNA for the CDR3: TGCGCCAGCAAGTTGGGGACTAGCGGGGGGAACAATGAGCAGTTCTTC. As protein: CASKLGTSGGNNEQFF. Based on the CDR3 plus reference TRBV5-1 and TRBJ2-1, the full variable domain is KAGVTQTPRYLIKTRGQQVTLSCSPISGHRSVSWYQQTPGQGLQFLFEYFSETQRNKGNFPGRFSGRQFSNSRSEMNVSTLELGDSALYLCASKLGTSGGNNEQFFGPGTRLTVL.